The TCR beta chain described here comes from a study of cytomegalovirus exposure and HLA in healthy donors. The germline CDR1 and CDR2 sequences are MDHEN and SYDVKM. V gave up 5 bases and J gave up 2 bases; unmatched junction bases: 2. This CDR3 region has 13 residues. Assay: immunoSEQ multiplex PCR; the TCRdb copy retains only in-frame clones and omits some. Among tens of thousands of clones listed, roughly 92% were seen once. While the first cohort had hundreds of subjects, the donors belonged to the separate validation cohort of roughly 130 subjects. The chain has TRBV28 and TRBJ1-2; TRBD1 aligns across 7 bases. Source material: PBMCs. The receptor's source is a man aged 18 to 29 in good health and CMV-seronegative. CDR3 DNA sequence: TGTGCCAGCAGTCGGGGACAGAACTATGGCTACACCTTC. This gives the protein CASSRGQNYGYTF.